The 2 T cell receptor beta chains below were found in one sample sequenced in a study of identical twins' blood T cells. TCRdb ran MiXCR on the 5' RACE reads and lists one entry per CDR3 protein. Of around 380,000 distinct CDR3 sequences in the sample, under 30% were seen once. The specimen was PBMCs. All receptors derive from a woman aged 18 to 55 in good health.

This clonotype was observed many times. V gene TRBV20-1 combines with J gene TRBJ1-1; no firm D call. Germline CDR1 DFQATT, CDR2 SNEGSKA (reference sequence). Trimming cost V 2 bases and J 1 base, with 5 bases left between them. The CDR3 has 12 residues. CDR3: CSARRPNTEAFF. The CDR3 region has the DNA TGCAGTGCTAGACGGCCGAACACTGAAGCTTTCTTT.

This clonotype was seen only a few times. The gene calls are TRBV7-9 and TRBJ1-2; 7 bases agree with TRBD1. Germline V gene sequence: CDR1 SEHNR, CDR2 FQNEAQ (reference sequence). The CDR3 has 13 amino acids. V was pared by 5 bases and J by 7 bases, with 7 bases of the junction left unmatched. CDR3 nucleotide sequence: TGTGCCAGCAGCCCGCAGACAGGGTTTGGCTACACCTTC. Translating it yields CASSPQTGFGYTF.